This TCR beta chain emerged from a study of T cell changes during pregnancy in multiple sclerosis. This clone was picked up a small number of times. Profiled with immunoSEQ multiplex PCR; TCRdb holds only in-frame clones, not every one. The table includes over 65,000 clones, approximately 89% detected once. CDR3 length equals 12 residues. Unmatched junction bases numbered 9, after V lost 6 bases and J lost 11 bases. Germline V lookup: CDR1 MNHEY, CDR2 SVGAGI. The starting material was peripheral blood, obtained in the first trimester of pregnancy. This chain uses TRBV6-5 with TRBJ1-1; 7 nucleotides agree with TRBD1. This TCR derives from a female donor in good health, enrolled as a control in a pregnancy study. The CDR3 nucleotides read TGTGCCAGCAGCCCGCTACAGGGGCGGGCTTTCTTT. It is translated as CASSPLQGRAFF.